A selection of T cell receptor beta chains follows, all from one sample in a study of PD-L1 blockade in urothelial cancer. Produced via immunoSEQ multiplex PCR; TCRdb's table is partial and in-frame only. Seen here are some 53,000 clones, roughly 80% observed once, and the top ten hold approximately 3.7%. Sequencing used PBMCs, obtained around atezolizumab (anti-PD-L1) treatment. These receptors were taken from a man between 65 and 80 years old with urothelial cancer. CDR3s include the opening cysteine and the closing phenylalanine or tryptophan. The D gene is left open where the match is weak. Clone size appears in some rows only: once, few, many, or a class for an expanded clone.

v_call: TRBV28; d_call: .; clone_size: .; j_call: TRBJ1-3; cdr3_aa: CASSPGDSGNTIYF; cdr3_nt: TGTGCCAGCAGTCCGGGAGACTCTGGAAACACCATATATTTT
v_call: TRBV7-8; d_call: .; clone_size: .; j_call: TRBJ1-4; cdr3_aa: CASSLGILSNEKLFF; cdr3_nt: TGTGCCAGCAGCTTAGGGATACTATCGAATGAAAAACTGTTTTTT
v_call: TRBV9; d_call: .; clone_size: .; j_call: TRBJ2-3; cdr3_aa: CASSVGNGPDTQYF; cdr3_nt: TGTGCCAGCAGCGTAGGGAATGGGCCCGATACGCAGTATTTT
v_call: TRBV4-1; d_call: TRBD2; clone_size: .; j_call: TRBJ2-1; cdr3_aa: CASSTFPSGSSYNEQFF; cdr3_nt: TGCGCCAGCAGCACTTTCCCCAGCGGGAGCTCCTACAATGAGCAGTTCTTC
v_call: TRBV4-1; d_call: .; clone_size: .; j_call: TRBJ2-2; cdr3_aa: CASGEGGAWAGELFF; cdr3_nt: TGCGCCAGCGGCGAGGGCGGGGCGTGGGCCGGGGAGCTGTTTTTT
v_call: TRBV9; d_call: .; clone_size: .; j_call: TRBJ1-6; cdr3_aa: CASSPGRQLNNSPLHF; cdr3_nt: TGTGCCAGCAGCCCCGGGAGGCAACTCAATAATTCACCCCTCCACTTT
v_call: TRBV4-3; d_call: .; clone_size: few; j_call: TRBJ2-1; cdr3_aa: CASSRGLGSNEQFF; cdr3_nt: TGCGCCAGCAGCCGAGGGCTAGGTTCAAATGAGCAGTTCTTC
v_call: TRBV5-4; d_call: .; clone_size: .; j_call: TRBJ2-2; cdr3_aa: CASSPDRTNTGELFF; cdr3_nt: TGTGCCAGCAGCCCGGACAGAACGAACACCGGGGAGCTGTTTTTT
v_call: TRBV18; d_call: .; clone_size: .; j_call: TRBJ1-1; cdr3_aa: CASSPAGGGRAEAFF; cdr3_nt: TGTGCCAGCTCACCAGCTGGGGGAGGTAGGGCTGAAGCTTTCTTT
v_call: TRBV28; d_call: TRBD1; clone_size: .; j_call: TRBJ1-2; cdr3_aa: CASSLPGQRYGYTF; cdr3_nt: TGTGCCAGCAGTCTACCGGGACAGCGCTATGGCTACACCTTC
v_call: TRBV9; d_call: .; clone_size: .; j_call: TRBJ1-5; cdr3_aa: CASSSKREGTQPQHF; cdr3_nt: TGTGCCAGCAGCTCCAAACGGGAGGGAACACAGCCCCAGCATTTT
v_call: TRBV28; d_call: TRBD1; clone_size: .; j_call: TRBJ1-5; cdr3_aa: CASSHLRDSLSQPQHF; cdr3_nt: TGTGCCAGCAGCCATCTCCGGGACAGCCTCAGTCAGCCCCAGCATTTT
v_call: TRBV18; d_call: TRBD1; clone_size: .; j_call: TRBJ1-4; cdr3_aa: CASSPDTGVTNEKLFF; cdr3_nt: TGTGCCAGCTCACCGGACACAGGGGTAACTAATGAAAAACTGTTTTTT
v_call: TRBV4-3; d_call: TRBD2; clone_size: .; j_call: TRBJ2-3; cdr3_aa: CASSQRGGRRASGRGDTQYF; cdr3_nt: TGCGCCAGCAGCCAAAGAGGGGGCCGCAGGGCTAGCGGGAGGGGAGATACGCAGTATTTT
v_call: TRBV5-4; d_call: TRBD2; clone_size: once; j_call: TRBJ2-7; cdr3_aa: CASSSPPGTSGGTTYEQYF; cdr3_nt: TGTGCCAGCAGCTCCCCACCCGGGACTAGCGGGGGCACCACCTACGAGCAGTACTTC
v_call: TRBV25-1; d_call: TRBD1; clone_size: .; j_call: TRBJ1-1; cdr3_aa: CASSPRTGGTNTEAFF; cdr3_nt: TGTGCCAGCAGTCCACGGACAGGGGGTACGAACACTGAAGCTTTCTTT
v_call: TRBV5-1; d_call: TRBD2; clone_size: .; j_call: TRBJ2-1; cdr3_aa: CASSLGGGGRAFYNEQFF; cdr3_nt: TGCGCCAGCAGCTTGGGGGGCGGAGGGAGGGCGTTCTACAATGAGCAGTTCTTC
v_call: TRBV2; d_call: TRBD2; clone_size: .; j_call: TRBJ2-7; cdr3_aa: CASSGGLVLEQYF; cdr3_nt: TGTGCCAGCAGTGGCGGACTAGTTTTGGAGCAGTACTTC
v_call: TRBV7-2; d_call: .; clone_size: .; j_call: TRBJ2-1; cdr3_aa: CASSLDRAVNNEQFF; cdr3_nt: TGTGCCAGCAGCTTAGACAGGGCGGTTAACAATGAGCAGTTCTTC
v_call: TRBV5-1; d_call: TRBD1; clone_size: .; j_call: TRBJ2-6; cdr3_aa: CASSNTTGGYSGANVLTF; cdr3_nt: TGCGCCAGCAGCAACACGACAGGGGGCTACTCTGGGGCCAACGTCCTGACTTTC
v_call: TRBV12-5; d_call: TRBD2; clone_size: .; j_call: TRBJ2-1; cdr3_aa: CASGFYLSGRAYNEQFF; cdr3_nt: TGTGCTAGTGGTTTCTACTTAAGCGGGAGGGCTTACAATGAGCAGTTCTTC
v_call: TRBV18; d_call: TRBD1; clone_size: .; j_call: TRBJ1-5; cdr3_aa: CASSLTDRGNQPQHF; cdr3_nt: TGTGCCAGCTCACTCACGGACAGGGGCAATCAGCCCCAGCATTTT
v_call: TRBV29-1; d_call: .; clone_size: few; j_call: TRBJ2-3; cdr3_aa: CSVGVGGGLRTDTQYF; cdr3_nt: TGCAGCGTTGGCGTCGGCGGGGGCTTAAGGACAGATACGCAGTATTTT
v_call: TRBV25-1; d_call: .; clone_size: few; j_call: TRBJ1-2; cdr3_aa: CASSVYSGYGYTF; cdr3_nt: TGTGCCAGCAGTGTGTACAGCGGCTATGGCTACACCTTC
v_call: TRBV27; d_call: TRBD1; clone_size: once; j_call: TRBJ2-7; cdr3_aa: CASSRTGAPYEQYF; cdr3_nt: TGTGCCAGCAGTCGGACAGGGGCTCCCTACGAGCAGTACTTC
v_call: TRBV18; d_call: .; clone_size: .; j_call: TRBJ2-7; cdr3_aa: CASSPYRVYEQYF; cdr3_nt: TGTGCCAGCTCACCTTACAGGGTCTACGAGCAGTACTTC
v_call: TRBV5-1; d_call: .; clone_size: .; j_call: TRBJ2-7; cdr3_aa: CASSLAAGDPYEQYF; cdr3_nt: TGCGCCAGCAGCTTGGCCGCAGGGGATCCCTACGAGCAGTACTTC
v_call: TRBV18; d_call: .; clone_size: .; j_call: TRBJ2-6; cdr3_aa: CASSPNLISGANVLTF; cdr3_nt: TGTGCCAGCTCACCGAACTTGATCTCTGGGGCCAACGTCCTGACTTTC
v_call: TRBV28; d_call: .; clone_size: .; j_call: TRBJ1-4; cdr3_aa: CASSLFATRRTNEKLFF; cdr3_nt: TGTGCCAGCAGTTTATTCGCGACACGAAGAACTAATGAAAAACTGTTTTTT
v_call: TRBV7-8; d_call: .; clone_size: few; j_call: TRBJ1-6; cdr3_aa: CASSLVAGNSPLHF; cdr3_nt: TGTGCCAGCAGCTTAGTCGCGGGGAATTCACCCCTCCACTTT
v_call: TRBV28; d_call: TRBD1; clone_size: few; j_call: TRBJ1-3; cdr3_aa: CASSSGTGAGNTIYF; cdr3_nt: TGTGCCAGCAGTTCCGGGACAGGGGCCGGAAACACCATATATTTT
v_call: TRBV7-3; d_call: TRBD1; clone_size: .; j_call: TRBJ1-2; cdr3_aa: CASSLTWNVSRGQGAHGYTF; cdr3_nt: TGTGCCAGCAGCTTAACGTGGAATGTTAGCCGGGGACAGGGGGCACATGGCTACACCTTC
v_call: TRBV7-8; d_call: TRBD1; clone_size: few; j_call: TRBJ1-3; cdr3_aa: CASSLDRGRSGNTIYF; cdr3_nt: TGTGCCAGCAGCCTTGACAGGGGGAGGTCTGGAAACACCATATATTTT
v_call: TRBV5-1; d_call: TRBD2; clone_size: .; j_call: TRBJ2-7; cdr3_aa: CASSLVASGIHEQYF; cdr3_nt: TGCGCCAGCAGCTTGGTGGCTAGCGGGATACACGAGCAGTACTTC
v_call: TRBV30; d_call: .; clone_size: .; j_call: TRBJ1-3; cdr3_aa: CACYRVRSGNTIYF; cdr3_nt: TGTGCCTGCTACAGGGTTCGCTCTGGAAACACCATATATTTT
v_call: TRBV28; d_call: .; clone_size: few; j_call: TRBJ2-7; cdr3_aa: CASRPGGLYEQYF; cdr3_nt: TGTGCCAGCAGGCCGGGTGGCCTCTACGAGCAGTACTTC
v_call: TRBV5-4; d_call: .; clone_size: .; j_call: TRBJ2-3; cdr3_aa: CASSWGGEMDTQYF; cdr3_nt: TGTGCCAGCAGCTGGGGCGGGGAGATGGATACGCAGTATTTT
v_call: TRBV4-3; d_call: TRBD1; clone_size: .; j_call: TRBJ1-5; cdr3_aa: CASSQVQGDQPQHF; cdr3_nt: TGCGCCAGCAGCCAAGTGCAGGGGGATCAGCCCCAGCATTTT
v_call: TRBV5-4; d_call: .; clone_size: .; j_call: TRBJ1-2; cdr3_aa: CASRRGEEYGYTF; cdr3_nt: TGTGCCAGCCGGAGGGGAGAGGAGTATGGCTACACCTTC
v_call: TRBV30; d_call: TRBD2; clone_size: .; j_call: TRBJ2-1; cdr3_aa: CAWSALAGEGEQFF; cdr3_nt: TGTGCCTGGAGTGCACTAGCGGGAGAGGGTGAGCAGTTCTTC
v_call: TRBV7-9; d_call: TRBD1; clone_size: .; j_call: TRBJ1-1; cdr3_aa: CASSPSGQYFMNTEAFF; cdr3_nt: TGTGCCAGCAGTCCATCGGGACAGTATTTCATGAACACTGAAGCTTTCTTT
v_call: TRBV7-2; d_call: TRBD1; clone_size: .; j_call: TRBJ1-1; cdr3_aa: CASSFGTGLNTEAFF; cdr3_nt: TGTGCCAGCAGCTTCGGGACAGGCTTGAACACTGAAGCTTTCTTT
v_call: TRBV20-1; d_call: TRBD1; clone_size: .; j_call: TRBJ2-7; cdr3_aa: CSAGTGDEQYF; cdr3_nt: TGCAGTGCCGGGACAGGGGACGAGCAGTACTTC
v_call: TRBV11-3; d_call: TRBD2; clone_size: .; j_call: TRBJ2-7; cdr3_aa: CASSLDLAGGMDYEQYF; cdr3_nt: TGTGCCAGCAGCTTAGATCTAGCGGGAGGGATGGACTACGAGCAGTACTTC
v_call: TRBV5-5; d_call: .; clone_size: many; j_call: TRBJ1-2; cdr3_aa: CASSLPGGTNYGYTF; cdr3_nt: TGTGCCAGCAGCCTCCCAGGAGGGACCAACTATGGCTACACCTTC
v_call: TRBV5-6; d_call: TRBD2; clone_size: .; j_call: TRBJ2-3; cdr3_aa: CASSLAAVLAGDTDTQYF; cdr3_nt: TGTGCCAGCAGCTTGGCCGCGGTACTAGCGGGAGACACAGATACGCAGTATTTT
v_call: TRBV5-1; d_call: .; clone_size: .; j_call: TRBJ2-7; cdr3_aa: CASSLARGMDYEQYF; cdr3_nt: TGCGCCAGCAGCTTGGCAAGGGGGATGGACTACGAGCAGTACTTC
v_call: TRBV28; d_call: TRBD2; clone_size: .; j_call: TRBJ2-7; cdr3_aa: CASSPQTSGRWNTYEQYF; cdr3_nt: TGTGCCAGCAGTCCTCAGACTAGCGGGAGGTGGAACACCTACGAGCAGTACTTC
v_call: TRBV18; d_call: TRBD1; clone_size: .; j_call: TRBJ2-3; cdr3_aa: CASSRQGVTDTQYF; cdr3_nt: TGTGCCAGCTCACGACAGGGAGTAACAGATACGCAGTATTTT
v_call: TRBV12-5; d_call: .; clone_size: .; j_call: TRBJ2-7; cdr3_aa: CASGLSVYEQYF; cdr3_nt: TGTGCTAGTGGTTTGTCGGTCTACGAGCAGTACTTC
v_call: TRBV15; d_call: .; clone_size: once; j_call: TRBJ2-7; cdr3_aa: CATSRYRDTSYEQYF; cdr3_nt: TGTGCCACCAGCAGATATAGGGACACTTCCTACGAGCAGTACTTC
v_call: TRBV28; d_call: .; clone_size: few; j_call: TRBJ1-5; cdr3_aa: CASSRIDTNQPQHF; cdr3_nt: TGTGCCAGCAGCCGTATAGACACTAATCAGCCCCAGCATTTT
v_call: TRBV18; d_call: .; clone_size: .; j_call: TRBJ2-1; cdr3_aa: CASSPTRAEQFF; cdr3_nt: TGTGCCAGCTCACCGACTAGGGCTGAGCAGTTCTTC
v_call: TRBV11-1; d_call: .; clone_size: .; j_call: TRBJ1-1; cdr3_aa: CASSLGREFEAFF; cdr3_nt: TGTGCCAGCAGCTTAGGCCGCGAGTTTGAAGCTTTCTTT
v_call: TRBV30; d_call: TRBD1; clone_size: .; j_call: TRBJ2-2; cdr3_aa: CAWRTQGAGELFF; cdr3_nt: TGTGCCTGGAGGACACAGGGGGCCGGGGAGCTGTTTTTT